The TCR beta chain under discussion was sequenced for a study of metastatic and nonmetastatic thyroid tumors. Across the study: Malignant and benign thyroid patients had repertoires compared in peripheral blood and tumor or nodule tissue.

The CDR3 has 12 amino acids. Germline CDR1 reads SEHNR; CDR2 reads FQNEAQ (reference sequence). V lost 6 bases and J lost 6, with 9 bases in between. Thyroid surgery had not been preceded by any treatment in any patient. TCRdb re-processed the PCR reads through MiXCR. This table has about 20,000 clones, 15% to 17% appearing once. This clone was recorded at least ten times. This receptor was taken from a female donor with papillary thyroid cancer or a benign thyroid nodule (not recorded which). Some clones in this sample may be carry-over from other donors' samples. The sample was blood. The chain joins TRBV7-9 to TRBJ2-1; D call uncertain. This CDR3 reads CASRPDGNEQFF. As DNA, the CDR3 is TGTGCCAGCAGACCAGACGGCAATGAGCAGTTCTTC. Using reference TRBV7-9 and TRBJ2-1 for the parts outside the CDR3, the full variable domain is DTGVSQNPRHKITKRGQNVTFRCDPISEHNRLYWYRQTLGQGPEFLTYFQNEAQLEKSRLLSDRFSAERPKGSFSTLEIQRTEQGDSAMYLCASRPDGNEQFFGPGTRLTVL.